This record covers a single T cell receptor beta chain. The source of the sample is a study of CD8 T cells in Susac syndrome. Sequencing of TCR beta was performed on blood CD8+ T cells and on blood CD4+ T cells. Those who served as multiple sclerosis controls were treatment-naive patients with stable or active relapsing-remitting disease. FACS was used to enrich TEMRA cells, whereas the CD8+ and CD4+ T cells were obtained by negative isolation. When the RNA was reverse transcribed, random hexamers were used with an input of about 0.45 to 1 ug. In TCRdb, the immunoSEQ multiplex PCR reads were re-called with MiXCR into one record per CDR3 protein. The profile shows fewer than 100,000 distinct CDR3 sequences, roughly 90% of them singletons. Sequencing was done on a sample of CD8+ T cells from PBMCs. The TCR originated in a human donor with multiple sclerosis.

The CDR3 sequence is CASSQELEDTQYF. DNA of the CDR3: TGTGCCAGCAGCCAAGAACTTGAAGATACGCAGTATTTT. The chain employs TRBV4-2 and TRBJ2-3, with D hard to call. The CDR3 has 13 residues. From germline, CDR1 is LGHNA and CDR2 YNFKEQ. V lost 0 bases to trimming and J lost 5 bases, with 6 bases between them.